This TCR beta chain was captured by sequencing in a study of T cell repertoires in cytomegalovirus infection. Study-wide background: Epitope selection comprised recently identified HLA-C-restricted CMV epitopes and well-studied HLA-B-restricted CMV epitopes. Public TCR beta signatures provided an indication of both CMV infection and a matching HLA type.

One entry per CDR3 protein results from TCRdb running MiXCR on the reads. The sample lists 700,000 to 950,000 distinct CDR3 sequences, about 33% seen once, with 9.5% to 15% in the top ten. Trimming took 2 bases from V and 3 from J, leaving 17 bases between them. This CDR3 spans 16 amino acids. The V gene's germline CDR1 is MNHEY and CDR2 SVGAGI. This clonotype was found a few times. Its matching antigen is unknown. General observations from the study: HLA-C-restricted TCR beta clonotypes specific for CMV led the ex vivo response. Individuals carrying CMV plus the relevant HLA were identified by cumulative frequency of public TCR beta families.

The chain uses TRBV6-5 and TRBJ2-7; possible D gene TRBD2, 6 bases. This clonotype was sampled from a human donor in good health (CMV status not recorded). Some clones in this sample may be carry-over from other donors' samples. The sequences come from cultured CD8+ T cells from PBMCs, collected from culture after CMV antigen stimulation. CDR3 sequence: CASSYNWGDPSYEQYF. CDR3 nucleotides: TGTGCCAGCAGTTACAATTGGGGGGACCCCAGCTACGAGCAGTACTTC.